These 16 T cell receptor beta chains originate from one sample sequenced in a study of T cell repertoires in cytomegalovirus infection. These TCRs' antigens remain unknown. Using its own MiXCR run on the reads, TCRdb lists one record per CDR3 protein. The table shows approximately 910,000 distinct CDR3 sequences, with approximately 31% occurring only once. The sample was cultured CD8+ T cells from PBMCs, taken from culture after CMV antigen stimulation. Receptors were obtained from a human donor in good health (CMV status not recorded). Some clones in this sample may be carry-over from other donors' samples.

For this clonotype: One end of the junction fails to match germline, which may point to a read error. The chain uses TRBV7-6 and TRBJ2-1, with D uncertain. The germline V gene has CDR1 SGHVS and CDR2 FNYEAQ. This CDR3 contains 13 residues. Written as DNA, the CDR3 is TGTGTCAGCAGCTTAATGGGTCTTAATGAGCAGTTCTTC. Translating it yields CVSSLMGLNEQFF.

This clonotype was seen a handful of times. The chain carries TRBV24-1 and TRBJ2-1; TRBD2 matches at 12 bases. The CDR3 extends over 17 amino acids. Germline assignment: CDR1 KGHDR and CDR2 SFDVKD. V lost 4 bases, J lost 8 bases, and 11 bases stayed unmatched. DNA of the CDR3: TGTGCCACCAGTGAGGCGGCTAGCGGGGGGGCGCTGGATGAGCAGTTCTTC. Translating it yields CATSEAASGGALDEQFF.

This rearrangement joins TRBV20-1 to TRBJ2-7, with 8 bases lining up with TRBD2. Germline loops: CDR1 DFQATT, CDR2 SNEGSKA (reference sequence). V lost 4 bases and J lost 4; bases outside the gene matches: 3. This CDR3 contains 12 residues. The CDR3 DNA is TGCAGTGCTACACTAGCGGATTACGAGCAGTACTTC. Translating it yields CSATLADYEQYF.

J is TRBJ2-1 and V is TRBV12-3 or TRBV12-4; 7 bases line up with TRBD2. CDR3 length: 14 amino acids. With 7 bases clipped from V and 4 bases from J, the junction kept 7 bases outside the gene matches. The CDR3 region is CASIPSGEYNEQFF. CDR3 in DNA: TGTGCCAGCATTCCGAGCGGGGAGTACAATGAGCAGTTCTTC.

The chain is built from TRBV7-9 and TRBJ1-2; D is possibly TRBD1 (5 bases). The V gene lost 3 bases and the J gene lost 6 bases, with 11 bases spanning the gap. Germline CDR1 is SEHNR and CDR2 is FQNEAQ (reference sequence). The CDR3 contains 13 residues. In nucleotides, the CDR3 is TGTGCCAGCAGCTTTCCCAGGGTGGATGGCTACACCTTC. Its translation is CASSFPRVDGYTF.

V usage is TRBV5-6 and J usage is TRBJ2-7, with 7 positions matching TRBD1. With 2 bases clipped from V and 4 bases from J, the junction kept 15 bases outside the gene matches. CDR1 and CDR2 (germline): SGHDT, YYEEEE. This CDR3 has 17 residues. The CDR3 DNA reads TGTGCCAGCAGCTTCCAAGTCGGGACAGATATTCAATACGAGCAGTACGTC. Its translation is CASSFQVGTDIQYEQYV.

The chain joins TRBV6-6 to TRBJ1-1; unclear D gene. There are 11 residues in the CDR3. Germline V gene data show CDR1 as MNHNY and CDR2 as SVGAGI (reference sequence). V lost 11 bases and J lost 6, with 13 bases in between. The CDR3 nucleotides are TGTGCCTCGCGGGTTCTTTCTGAAGCTTTCTTT. Its protein is CASRVLSEAFF.

The rearrangement uses TRBV6-1 and TRBJ2-7; D gene uncertain. CDR3 size: 12 residues. V was cut by 2 bases and J by 6 bases, with 8 bases left in between. Germline lookup yields CDR1 MNHNS and CDR2 SASEGT. CDR3 bases: TGTGCCAGCAGTGAATGGGTGACCGAGCAGTACGTC. Its translation is CASSEWVTEQYV.

This clonotype was counted only a few times. The chain recombines TRBV7-9 with TRBJ1-1; possible D gene TRBD1, 5 bases. This CDR3 comprises 21 residues. V was shortened by 2 bases and J by 0 bases, with 28 bases between the two germline ends. Germline CDR1 and CDR2: SEHNR and FQNEAQ (reference sequence). In DNA form, the CDR3 reads TGTGCCAGCAGCTTACGGGCCCCTACGATAGACAGAAACAAACTGAACACTGAAGCTTTCTTT. Protein product: CASSLRAPTIDRNKLNTEAFF.

As regards this clonotype: Possible read error: a much larger clone is one base away. The V call is TRBV7-8, the J call TRBJ2-5; D could derive from TRBD1 or TRBD2 (5 bases each). Germline CDR1 is SGHVS and CDR2 is FQNEAQ. CDR3 length equals 17 residues. V shed 2 bases and J shed 0 bases, with 16 bases lying between them. CDR3 sequence (DNA): TGTGCCAGCAGCTTAACGCAGATAGGGGAGTACCAAGAGACCCAGTACTTC. It yields the protein CASSLTQIGEYQETQYF.

This clonotype was detected many times. V is TRBV6-1 and J is TRBJ1-1; TRBD1 agrees at 12 bases. V shed 4 bases, J shed 5 bases, and the junction held 5 bases outside the gene matches. This CDR3 is built from 15 residues. Germline lookup yields CDR1 MNHNS and CDR2 SASEGT. CDR3: CASSGRDRGQTEAFF. The CDR3 region has the DNA TGTGCCAGCAGTGGCCGGGACAGGGGGCAGACTGAAGCTTTCTTT.

CDR3 residues: CAITPGGSDTQYF. The CDR3 region has the DNA TGTGCCATCACCCCAGGGGGGTCGGATACGCAGTATTTT. The rearrangement joins TRBV10-3 to TRBJ2-3; TRBD1 might be the D (7 bases). V was cut by 7 bases and J by 6 bases, with 14 bases left in between. The CDR3 has 13 residues. Germline assignment: CDR1 ENHRY and CDR2 SYGVKD.

This clonotype was detected only a few times. The CDR3, as DNA: TGTGCCAGCAGTTATTTGGGGGCCTACGAGCAGTACGTC. Translated: CASSYLGAYEQYV. J is TRBJ2-7 and V is TRBV6-2 or TRBV6-3; D is possibly TRBD1 or TRBD2 (5 bases each). The CDR3 sequence is 13 residues long. V was clipped by 3 bases and J by 2 bases, with 8 bases between them. Germline V gene sequence: CDR1 MNHEY, CDR2 SVGEGT.

The chain carries TRBV6-5 and TRBJ1-2, with D unresolved. Trimming stripped 6 bases from V and 7 bases from J, with 15 bases between. The CDR3 covers 13 residues. From germline, CDR1 is MNHEY and CDR2 SVGAGI. The CDR3 DNA sequence: TGTGCCAGCAGCCGCAAGGGCCCCGTTGGCTACACCTTC. It encodes CASSRKGPVGYTF.

This clonotype was seen more than once but under ten times. The chain has TRBV18 and TRBJ1-6; no firm D call. Trimming left V 4 bases short and J 5 bases short, with 15 bases between. Germline V gene sequence: CDR1 KGHSH, CDR2 LQKENI. The CDR3 is 16 amino acids. Written as DNA, the CDR3 is TGTGCCAGCTCACTTAGCTCGGGGATGGATAATTCACCCCTCCACTTT. Protein: CASSLSSGMDNSPLHF.

This clonotype has only a few counts. The rearrangement links TRBV6-5 to TRBJ2-3; D is unclear. V lost 4 bases to trimming and J lost 2 bases, with 7 bases between them. Germline V gives CDR1 MNHEY, CDR2 SVGAGI. CDR3 size: 13 residues. The CDR3 protein is CASSSGFTDTQYF. The DNA of the CDR3 is TGTGCCAGCAGTTCCGGGTTCACAGATACGCAGTATTTT.